These T cell receptor beta chains were read from a single sample in a study of PD-1 blockade in classical Hodgkin lymphoma. The assay was immunoSEQ multiplex PCR, and TCRdb's table has in-frame clones only and misses some. Of almost 85,000 clones listed, around 86% were seen once; the top ten hold less than 25%. This material consisted of peripheral blood mononuclear cells (PBMCs), taken at baseline. All receptors derive from a human donor with classical Hodgkin lymphoma. Both conserved end residues are part of each CDR3. Fields, in order: D gene, clone size, CDR3 length, V gene, J gene, CDR3 protein, CDR3 DNA. D genes are given only for firm matches. Size tells how often a clone was seen (once, few, many) or the class of an expanded clone, and some rows leave it out.

-	-	15	TRBV29-1	TRBJ1-2	CSVLRETGPNYGYTF	TGCAGCGTTCTTAGGGAGACGGGTCCTAACTATGGCTACACCTTC
-	-	13	TRBV7-2	TRBJ1-1	CASSRNGNTEAFF	TGTGCCAGCAGCCGAAACGGGAACACTGAAGCTTTCTTT
-	-	15	TRBV2	TRBJ2-2	CASKRQEGDTGELFF	TGTGCCAGCAAAAGACAGGAGGGGGACACCGGGGAGCTGTTTTTT
-	-	15	TRBV5-1	TRBJ2-2	CASSFREGGTGELFF	TGCGCCAGCAGCTTCCGCGAGGGAGGCACCGGGGAGCTGTTTTTT
-	-	12	TRBV10-2	TRBJ1-3	CASSDLGNTIYF	TGCGCCAGCAGTGACCTTGGAAACACCATATATTTT
-	once	15	TRBV27	TRBJ2-7	CASSLFVGTTYEQYF	TGTGCCAGCAGTTTATTTGTGGGAACAACCTACGAGCAGTACTTC
-	few	13	TRBV28	TRBJ1-5	CASSLWARWPQHF	TGTGCCAGCAGTTTATGGGCCCGCTGGCCCCAGCATTTT
-	once	16	TRBV19	TRBJ2-7	CASSRLHGGGDYEQYF	TGTGCCAGTAGTCGTCTGCATGGAGGGGGCGACTACGAGCAGTACTTC
-	-	15	TRBV14	TRBJ2-1	CASSHLGPRDNEQFF	TGTGCCAGCAGCCACCTGGGACCTAGGGACAATGAGCAGTTCTTC
-	-	15	TRBV4-1	TRBJ2-7	CASSQEASRNYEQYF	TGCGCCAGCAGCCAAGAGGCTAGCCGTAACTACGAGCAGTACTTC
TRBD2	-	16	TRBV5-6	TRBJ2-7	CASSYTGLAGGHEQYF	TGTGCCAGCAGCTATACTGGACTAGCGGGAGGTCACGAGCAGTACTTC
TRBD1	-	15	TRBV15	TRBJ1-1	CATTDRDTLRGEAFF	TGTGCCACCACCGACAGGGACACCTTGAGAGGTGAAGCTTTCTTT
-	once	13	TRBV10-3	TRBJ1-2	CAIRGEGSDGYTF	TGTGCCATCAGGGGTGAGGGATCAGATGGCTACACCTTC
-	-	16	TRBV4-3	TRBJ2-7	CASSQEFTRTTHEQYF	TGCGCCAGCAGCCAAGAGTTCACTAGGACTACCCACGAGCAGTACTTC
TRBD2	-	16	TRBV6-6	TRBJ2-1	CASSYRRAGLDNEQFF	TGTGCCAGCAGTTACCGGAGAGCGGGACTAGACAATGAGCAGTTCTTC
-	-	15	TRBV14	TRBJ2-7	CASSPGTSFSGGQYF	TGTGCCAGCAGCCCCGGGACGTCATTTTCCGGGGGGCAGTACTTC
TRBD2	-	14	TRBV29-1	TRBJ2-5	CSVETGGIIREQYF	TGCAGCGTTGAGACGGGAGGAATAATCAGGGAGCAGTACTTC
-	-	15	TRBV2	TRBJ1-1	CASRRQVNMNTEAFF	TGTGCCAGCAGGAGACAGGTTAACATGAACACTGAAGCTTTCTTT
-	-	16	TRBV5-4	TRBJ1-1	CASSPGTQTLWTEAFF	TGTGCCAGCAGCCCCGGGACCCAAACACTGTGGACTGAAGCTTTCTTT
-	-	14	TRBV27	TRBJ1-1	CASRRGHLNTEAFF	TGTGCCAGCAGGCGGGGACATTTGAACACTGAAGCTTTCTTT
TRBD1	-	16	TRBV5-4	TRBJ2-2	CASSFPDRLGTGELFF	TGTGCCAGCAGCTTTCCGGACAGGCTGGGCACCGGGGAGCTGTTTTTT
-	-	14	TRBV19	TRBJ1-2	CASSIAFSSYGYTF	TGTGCCAGTAGTATAGCTTTCTCATCCTATGGCTACACCTTC
-	-	13	TRBV19	TRBJ1-1	CASSRGMNTEAFF	TGTGCCAGTAGCAGGGGTATGAACACTGAAGCTTTCTTT
-	-	14	TRBV7-2	TRBJ1-5	CASSWAGGNQPQHF	TGTGCCAGCAGCTGGGCAGGGGGCAATCAGCCCCAGCATTTT
-	-	11	TRBV20-1	TRBJ1-1	CSVTAEGLAFF	TGCAGTGTTACCGCGGAAGGTTTAGCTTTCTTT
-	-	14	TRBV2	TRBJ1-5	CASSGDWGNQPQHF	TGTGCCAGCAGCGGGGATTGGGGCAATCAGCCCCAGCATTTT
-	-	14	TRBV13	TRBJ2-7	CASSFAGSDPKQYF	TGTGCCAGCAGCTTTGCGGGATCCGATCCGAAGCAGTACTTC
-	-	13	TRBV10-3	TRBJ2-7	CAISEIETGTKYF	TGTGCCATCAGTGAAATTGAGACCGGGACGAAGTACTTC
TRBD1	few	15	TRBV4-2	TRBJ1-2	CASSQGDSEVYGYTF	TGTGCCAGCAGCCAAGGGGACAGTGAAGTTTATGGCTACACCTTC
-	-	14	TRBV5-1	TRBJ1-4	CASSFTQADEKLFF	TGCGCCAGCAGCTTTACCCAAGCAGATGAAAAACTGTTTTTT
-	once	15	TRBV29-1	TRBJ1-4	CSVEDRKPGGEKLFF	TGCAGCGTTGAAGATCGGAAGCCCGGGGGTGAAAAACTGTTTTTT
-	-	13	TRBV7-6	TRBJ2-5	CASSAKETGPQYF	TGTGCCAGCAGCGCGAAAGAGACGGGCCCTCAGTACTTC
-	-	14	TRBV18	TRBJ1-1	CASSRDSMNTEAFF	TGTGCCAGCTCACGGGATTCCATGAACACTGAAGCTTTCTTT
-	-	14	TRBV5-4	TRBJ2-7	CASRDPGRSNEQYF	TGTGCCAGCAGGGATCCGGGCCGGTCGAACGAGCAGTACTTC
-	-	14	TRBV4-2	TRBJ1-1	CASSQDWQDTEAFF	TGTGCCAGCAGCCAAGATTGGCAGGATACTGAAGCTTTCTTT
-	few	15	TRBV25-1	TRBJ2-5	CASTNWGWGLETQYF	TGTGCCAGCACAAACTGGGGGTGGGGATTGGAGACCCAGTACTTC
-	-	13	TRBV10-1	TRBJ1-1	CASSESVGTKAFF	TGCGCCAGCAGTGAGTCGGTCGGGACGAAAGCTTTCTTT
-	-	16	TRBV5-6	TRBJ1-4	CASSSSPDRGNEKLFF	TGTGCCAGCAGCTCTTCCCCCGACAGAGGGAATGAAAAACTGTTTTTT
-	-	16	TRBV2	TRBJ2-6	CASSSDRTLGANVLTF	TGTGCCAGCAGTTCCGACAGGACTTTAGGGGCCAACGTCCTGACTTTC
TRBD2	once	15	TRBV5-1	TRBJ2-7	CASSILAGGPYEQYF	TGCGCCAGCAGCATACTAGCGGGAGGCCCCTACGAGCAGTACTTC
-	-	14	TRBV18	TRBJ2-3	CASSPSGAPDTQYF	TGTGCCAGCTCACCATCGGGGGCGCCAGATACGCAGTATTTT